Reported below is one TCR beta chain. Its antigen is unidentified. These data belong to a study of Tregs in tolerant kidney transplant recipients. Study-wide findings and caveats: Tregs expanded with activated donor B cells seemed most donor-specific.

The CDR3 spans 13 residues. Trimming left V 5 bases short and J 4 bases short, with 12 bases between. Germline loops: CDR1 SGHNT, CDR2 YENEEA. The method was immunoSEQ multiplex PCR; TCRdb's version includes in-frame clones alone and lacks a portion of them. The sample includes about 110,000 clones, roughly 90% of them seen just once. The rearrangement uses TRBV11-3 and TRBJ2-7; D perhaps matches TRBD2 (7 bases). The sequencing used CD4+ T cells from blood, collected before the transplant. The TCR sequence derives from a human donor who received a combined kidney and bone marrow transplant. CDR3 sequence (DNA): TGTGCCAGCAGCCCGAAGGGGGGGTACGAGCAGTACTTC. Translation: CASSPKGGYEQYF.